This TCR beta chain was identified in a study of control samples from healthy donors and cancer patients. The V and J ends lost 2 bases and 3 bases respectively, with 10 bases between them. CDR1 MNHEY and CDR2 SMNVEV come from the germline V gene (reference sequence). This CDR3 comprises 15 residues. TCRdb keeps only in-frame clones here, not all; method: immunoSEQ multiplex PCR. In the table there are around 110,000 clones, approximately 92% of which are singletons. This clone was observed a handful of times. Sequencing was done on a sample of PBMCs. The chain recombines TRBV27 with TRBJ1-4; D remains ambiguous. This sequence originates from a woman between 50 and 59 years old with colorectal cancer. The CDR3 nucleotides are TGTGCCAGCAGTTTAAGTGCAGGCCCTAATGAAAAACTGTTTTTT. Its translation: CASSLSAGPNEKLFF.